The 9 T cell receptor beta chains below all came from one sample that was sequenced in a study of T cell repertoires in cytomegalovirus infection. Using its own MiXCR run on the reads, TCRdb lists one record per CDR3 protein. The repertoire consists of around 900,000 distinct CDR3 sequences, with around 30% occurring once and the leading ten covering about an eighth. The antigens of these receptors remain unknown. Sequenced material: cultured CD8+ T cells from PBMCs, taken from culture after CMV antigen stimulation. These receptors were collected from a human donor in good health (CMV status not recorded). Some clones in this sample may be carry-over from other donors' samples.

The table lists this clonotype with a count of one. The V call is TRBV12-5, the J call TRBJ2-7; 7 bases match TRBD1. The V segment lost 9 bases and the J segment 4 bases; nucleotides outside the gene matches: 6. The length of the CDR3 is 12 residues. The V gene's germline CDR1 is LGHNT and CDR2 FRNRAP. CDR3 sequence: CARGLDRYEQYF. CDR3 nucleotide sequence: TGTGCTAGAGGTCTGGACAGGTACGAGCAGTACTTC.

CDR3 amino acids: CASSPLQGAGANVLTF. In DNA, the CDR3 is TGTGCCAGTAGTCCCCTACAGGGGGCTGGGGCCAACGTCCTGACTTTC. The chain links TRBV19 to TRBJ2-6, with 8 nucleotides matching TRBD1. The J segment lost 2 bases and the V segment lost 5 bases, leaving 5 bases of the junction unmatched. The CDR3 has 16 residues. From germline, CDR1 is LNHDA and CDR2 SQIVND (reference sequence).

The J gene is TRBJ2-1, the V gene TRBV5-6, with TRBD2 identical over 13 bases. Germline lookup yields CDR1 SGHDT and CDR2 YYEEEE. Trimming removed 4 bases from V and 7 bases from J; junction bases left unmatched: 8. The CDR3 contains 16 residues. The DNA for the CDR3 is TGTGCCAGCAGCGGGGGACTAGCGGGGCGGACGAATGAGCAGTTCTTC. Its protein product is CASSGGLAGRTNEQFF.

This clonotype was found a few times. This chain uses TRBV7-2 with TRBJ1-5, with no clear D. Trimming cost V 4 bases and J 7 bases, with 17 bases left between them. CDR3 length equals 15 residues. Germline CDR1 and CDR2: SGHTA and FQGNSA. CDR3 sequence (DNA): TGTGCCAGCAGCTCCGCAGGCGGGGTAGAACAGCCCCAGCATTTT. The encoded protein is CASSSAGGVEQPQHF.

The chain couples TRBV6-6 to TRBJ2-7, with D hard to call. The V gene lost 0 bases and the J gene lost 7 bases, with 10 bases spanning the gap. Looked up from germline, CDR1 is MNHNY and CDR2 is SVGAGI (reference sequence). The CDR3 is 13 amino acids. As DNA, the CDR3 is TGTGCCAGCAGTTACTCGGTCGCGACGGAGCAGTACGTC. Its translation is CASSYSVATEQYV.

The genes are TRBV10-2 and TRBJ2-2; 10 nucleotides align to TRBD1. J lost 7 bases, V lost 6 bases, and 17 bases had no gene match. Per the germline V gene, CDR1 is WSHSY and CDR2 is SAAADI. There are 18 residues in the CDR3. For the CDR3, the DNA is TGCGCCAGCAGAACCGGGACAGGGGCCTCTTTAGGGGTCGGGGAGCTGTTTTTT. Protein: CASRTGTGASLGVGELFF.

The chain employs TRBV6-8 and TRBJ2-5; 9 bases agree with TRBD2. The CDR3 totals 17 residues. From germline, CDR1 is MNHGY and CDR2 SAAAGT. With 2 bases clipped from V and 4 bases from J, the junction kept 11 bases outside the gene matches. Here the CDR3 reads CASSYDTLAGLAETQYF. CDR3 bases: TGTGCCAGCAGTTACGACACCCTAGCGGGGTTGGCAGAGACCCAGTACTTC.

CDR3: CASSHRDSPRETQYF. The CDR3 DNA reads as TGTGCCAGCAGCCATCGGGACTCGCCCAGGGAGACCCAGTACTTC. The chain employs TRBV6-2 or TRBV6-3 and TRBJ2-5, with a tentative D call TRBD2 (6 bases). Trimming pared 6 bases from V and 5 bases from J, leaving 19 bases between. The CDR3 contains 15 residues. CDR1 and CDR2 (germline): MNHEY, SVGEGT.

On this clonotype: This clone may be a read error of a much larger clone one base away. This chain connects TRBV27 to TRBJ1-4; D unclear. The V end was cut by 10 bases, the J end by 5 bases, with 14 bases between. The length of the CDR3 is 13 residues. CDR1 and CDR2 (germline): MNHEY, SMNVEV (reference sequence). The CDR3 bases are TGTGCCACCCACGCTGCGGGCAATGAAAAACTGTTTTTT. Protein product: CATHAAGNEKLFF.